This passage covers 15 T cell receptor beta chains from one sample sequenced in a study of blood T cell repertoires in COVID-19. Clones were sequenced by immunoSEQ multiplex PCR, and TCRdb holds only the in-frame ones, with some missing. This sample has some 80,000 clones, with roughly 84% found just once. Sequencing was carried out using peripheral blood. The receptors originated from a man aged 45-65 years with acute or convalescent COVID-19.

As DNA, the CDR3 is TGTGCCAGCAGCTCTCGACTAGCGGGAGTGCCCACCGGGGAGCTGTTTTTT. Residues: CASSSRLAGVPTGELFF. The chain carries TRBV11-2 and TRBJ2-2, with TRBD2 matching 12 bases. V lost 4 bases, J lost 4 bases, and 7 bases stayed unmatched. The CDR3 length is 17 residues. The germline V gene has CDR1 SGHAT and CDR2 FQNNGV.

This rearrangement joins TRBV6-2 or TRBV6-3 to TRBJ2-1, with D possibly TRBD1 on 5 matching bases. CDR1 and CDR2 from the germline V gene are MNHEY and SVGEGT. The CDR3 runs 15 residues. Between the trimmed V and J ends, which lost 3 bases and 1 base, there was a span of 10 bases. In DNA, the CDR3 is TGTGCCAGCAGTTATGCGACAGTTTCCTACAATGAGCAGTTCTTC. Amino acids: CASSYATVSYNEQFF.

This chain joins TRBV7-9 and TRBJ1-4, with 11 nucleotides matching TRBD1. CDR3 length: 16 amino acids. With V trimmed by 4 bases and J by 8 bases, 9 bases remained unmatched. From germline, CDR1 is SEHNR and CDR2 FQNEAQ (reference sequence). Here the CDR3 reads CASSSSSGTGGEKLFF. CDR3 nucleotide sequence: TGTGCCAGCAGCTCATCTTCCGGGACAGGGGGAGAAAAACTGTTTTTT. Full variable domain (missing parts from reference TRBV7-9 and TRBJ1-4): DTGVSQNPRHKITKRGQNVTFRCDPISEHNRLYWYRQTLGQGPEFLTYFQNEAQLEKSRLLSDRFSAERPKGSFSTLEIQRTEQGDSAMYLCASSSSSGTGGEKLFFGSGTQLSVL.

CDR3 coding DNA: TGCGCCAGCAGTGGGGGCGCAACTAATGAAAAACTGTTTTTT. Translated, it gives CASSGGATNEKLFF. The chain uses TRBV10-2 and TRBJ1-4; D possibly corresponds to TRBD1 (5 bases). Germline values: CDR1 WSHSY, CDR2 SAAADI. V lost 4 bases, J lost 0 bases, and 6 bases lay in between. This CDR3 is built from 14 residues.

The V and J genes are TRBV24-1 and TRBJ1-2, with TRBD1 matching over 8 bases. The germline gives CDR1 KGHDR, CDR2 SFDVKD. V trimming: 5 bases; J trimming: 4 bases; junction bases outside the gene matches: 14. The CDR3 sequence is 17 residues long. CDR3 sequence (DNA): TGTGCCACCAGTGCTCGAAAGTCGGGGACAGGTCCCTATGGCTACACCTTC. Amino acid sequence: CATSARKSGTGPYGYTF.

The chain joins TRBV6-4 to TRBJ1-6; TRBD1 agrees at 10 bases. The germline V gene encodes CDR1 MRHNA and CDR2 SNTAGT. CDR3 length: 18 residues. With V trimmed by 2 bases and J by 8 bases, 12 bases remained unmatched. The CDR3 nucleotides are TGTGCCAGCAGTGACCCAATATTGGACAGGGGGGTTTATTCACCCCTCCACTTT. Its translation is CASSDPILDRGVYSPLHF.

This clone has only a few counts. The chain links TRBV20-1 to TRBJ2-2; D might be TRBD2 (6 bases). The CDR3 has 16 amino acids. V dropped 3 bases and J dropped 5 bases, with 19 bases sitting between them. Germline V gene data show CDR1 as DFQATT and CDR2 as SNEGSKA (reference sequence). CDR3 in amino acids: CSASGVGGRGTGELFF. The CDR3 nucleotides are TGCAGTGCTAGTGGGGTAGGAGGGAGAGGAACCGGGGAGCTGTTTTTT.

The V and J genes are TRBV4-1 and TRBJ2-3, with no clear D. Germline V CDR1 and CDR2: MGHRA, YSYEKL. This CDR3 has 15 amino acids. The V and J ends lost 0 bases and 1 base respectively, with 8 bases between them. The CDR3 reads CASSQENRGTDTQYF. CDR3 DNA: TGCGCCAGCAGCCAAGAAAATCGGGGCACAGATACGCAGTATTTT.

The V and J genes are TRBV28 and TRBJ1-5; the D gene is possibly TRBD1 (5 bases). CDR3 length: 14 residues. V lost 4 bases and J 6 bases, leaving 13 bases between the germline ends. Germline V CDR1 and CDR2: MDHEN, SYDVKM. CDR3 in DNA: TGTGCCAGCAGTTCGGGGGGGAGGGGTCAGCCCCAGCATTTT. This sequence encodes CASSSGGRGQPQHF.

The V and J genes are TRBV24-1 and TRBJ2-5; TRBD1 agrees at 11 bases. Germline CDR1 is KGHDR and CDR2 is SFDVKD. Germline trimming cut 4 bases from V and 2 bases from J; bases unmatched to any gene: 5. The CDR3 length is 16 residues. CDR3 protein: CATSDPDRGPQETQYF. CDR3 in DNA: TGTGCCACCAGTGACCCGGACAGGGGGCCGCAAGAGACCCAGTACTTC.

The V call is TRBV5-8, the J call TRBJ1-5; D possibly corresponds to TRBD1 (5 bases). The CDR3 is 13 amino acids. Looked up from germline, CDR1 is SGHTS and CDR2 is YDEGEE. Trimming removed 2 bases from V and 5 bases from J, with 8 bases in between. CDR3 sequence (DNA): TGTGCCAGCAGCTTATTCAGGGATCAGCCCCAGCATTTT. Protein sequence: CASSLFRDQPQHF. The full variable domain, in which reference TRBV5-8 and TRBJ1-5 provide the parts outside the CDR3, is EAGVTQSPTHLIKTRGQQATLRCSPISGHTSVYWYQQALGLGLQFLLWYDEGEERNRGNFPPRFSGRQFPNYSSELNVNALELEDSALYLCASSLFRDQPQHFGDGTRLSIL.

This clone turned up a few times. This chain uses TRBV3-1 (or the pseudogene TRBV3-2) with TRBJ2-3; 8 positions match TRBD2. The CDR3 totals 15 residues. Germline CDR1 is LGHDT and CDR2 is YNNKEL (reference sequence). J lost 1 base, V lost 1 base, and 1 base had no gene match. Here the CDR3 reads CASSQGSGGTDTQYF. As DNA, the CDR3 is TGTGCCAGCAGCCAAGGTAGCGGGGGCACAGATACGCAGTATTTT.

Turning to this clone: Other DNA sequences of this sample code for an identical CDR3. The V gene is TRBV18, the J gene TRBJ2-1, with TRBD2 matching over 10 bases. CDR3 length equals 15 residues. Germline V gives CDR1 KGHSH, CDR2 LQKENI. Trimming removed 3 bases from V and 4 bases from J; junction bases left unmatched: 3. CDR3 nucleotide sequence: TGTGCCAGCTCACCGGCTAGCGGGAGTTACAATGAGCAGTTCTTC. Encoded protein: CASSPASGSYNEQFF.

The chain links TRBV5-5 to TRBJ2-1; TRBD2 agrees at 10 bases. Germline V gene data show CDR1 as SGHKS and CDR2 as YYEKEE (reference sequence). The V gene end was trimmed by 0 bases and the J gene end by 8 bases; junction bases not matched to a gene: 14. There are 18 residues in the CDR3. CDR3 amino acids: CASSLVITSGDPGDEQFF. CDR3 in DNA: TGTGCCAGCAGCTTGGTTATAACTAGCGGGGACCCGGGTGATGAGCAGTTCTTC.

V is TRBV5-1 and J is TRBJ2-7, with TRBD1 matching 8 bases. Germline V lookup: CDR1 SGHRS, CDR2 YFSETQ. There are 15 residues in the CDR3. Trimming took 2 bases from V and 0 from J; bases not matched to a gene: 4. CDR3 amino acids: CASSLTGGTSYEQYF. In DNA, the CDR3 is TGCGCCAGCAGCTTAACAGGGGGGACCTCCTACGAGCAGTACTTC. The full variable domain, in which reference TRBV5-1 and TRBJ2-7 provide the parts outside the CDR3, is KAGVTQTPRYLIKTRGQQVTLSCSPISGHRSVSWYQQTPGQGLQFLFEYFSETQRNKGNFPGRFSGRQFSNSRSEMNVSTLELGDSALYLCASSLTGGTSYEQYFGPGTRLTVT.